This T cell receptor beta chain emerged from a study of response to subunit inactivated influenza vaccine. Study-wide points: Authors suggested each seasonal influenza vaccination recruits few new T cells.

A word on this clonotype: Antigen specificity is unknown.

This CDR3 is 15 amino acids long. V shed 5 bases and J 7 bases; nucleotides not matched to a gene: 7. Germline-derived CDR1 and CDR2 are SGHVS and FQNEAQ. TCRdb re-derived calls from the RT-PCR reads in MiXCR, one entry per CDR3 protein. The table records around 850,000 distinct CDR3 sequences, around a sixth of them present only once. The chain uses TRBV7-8 and TRBJ2-1; 11 bases agree with TRBD1. This specimen was PBMCs from blood, taken about 5 days after vaccination. The TCR comes from a man between 50 and 59 years old who received an inactivated influenza vaccine. The chain's CDR3 is CASSDRDRGGNEQFF. The DNA for the CDR3 is TGTGCCAGCAGCGACCGGGACAGGGGGGGGAATGAGCAGTTCTTC.